The sequence of this T cell receptor beta chain was determined in a study of blood T cell repertoires in COVID-19. Looking at the study overall: Acute-phase and convalescent COVID-19 samples originated in the United States, Italy and Spain.

The protocol was immunoSEQ multiplex PCR, while the TCRdb copy is restricted to in-frame clones and leaves out a portion. Found here are roughly 97,000 clones, just over 90% of them singletons; the top ten hold 1.5% to 2%. The V and J ends lost 3 bases and 3 bases respectively, with 26 bases between them. CDR1 DFQATT and CDR2 SNEGSKA come from the germline V gene (reference sequence). This CDR3 region has 19 residues. Sample: peripheral blood. This chain joins TRBV20-1 and TRBJ1-4; the D gene is possibly TRBD1 (5 bases). The sequence was obtained from a man in his sixties with acute or convalescent COVID-19. CDR3 sequence: CSASYPGTSLGGSNEKLFF. CDR3 in DNA: TGCAGTGCTAGTTACCCGGGAACAAGCCTTGGGGGGTCTAATGAAAAACTGTTTTTT.